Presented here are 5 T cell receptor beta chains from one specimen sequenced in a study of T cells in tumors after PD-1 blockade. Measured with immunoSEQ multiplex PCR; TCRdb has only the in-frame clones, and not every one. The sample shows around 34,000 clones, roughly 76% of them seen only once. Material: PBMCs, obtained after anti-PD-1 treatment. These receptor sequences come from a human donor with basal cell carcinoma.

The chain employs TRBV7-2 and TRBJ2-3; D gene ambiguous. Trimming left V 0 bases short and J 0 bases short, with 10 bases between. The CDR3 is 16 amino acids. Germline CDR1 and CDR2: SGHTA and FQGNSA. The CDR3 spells CASSLAPLGSTDTQYF. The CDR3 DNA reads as TGTGCCAGCAGCTTAGCCCCCCTCGGGAGCACAGATACGCAGTATTTT.

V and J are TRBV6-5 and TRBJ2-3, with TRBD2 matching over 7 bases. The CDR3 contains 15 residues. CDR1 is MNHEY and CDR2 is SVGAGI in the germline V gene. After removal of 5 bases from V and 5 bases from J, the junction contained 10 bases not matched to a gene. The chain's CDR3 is CASSPASGVKDTQYF. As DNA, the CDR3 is TGTGCCAGCAGTCCGGCAAGCGGGGTCAAAGATACGCAGTATTTT.

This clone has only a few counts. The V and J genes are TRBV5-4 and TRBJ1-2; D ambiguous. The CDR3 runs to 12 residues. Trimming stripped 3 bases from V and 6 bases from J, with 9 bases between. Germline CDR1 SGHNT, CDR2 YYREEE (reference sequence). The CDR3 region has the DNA TGTGCCAGCAGCTCCTACAGAGATGGCTACACCTTC. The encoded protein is CASSSYRDGYTF.

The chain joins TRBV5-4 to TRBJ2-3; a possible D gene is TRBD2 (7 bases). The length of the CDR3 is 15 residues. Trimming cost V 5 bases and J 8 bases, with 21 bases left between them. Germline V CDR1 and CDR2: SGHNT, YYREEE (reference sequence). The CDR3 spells CASRHFGGPLVTQYF. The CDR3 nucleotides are TGTGCCAGCAGACACTTCGGGGGGCCCTTAGTTACGCAGTATTTT. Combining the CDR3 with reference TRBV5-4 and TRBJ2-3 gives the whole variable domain ETGVTQSPTHLIKTRGQQVTLRCSSQSGHNTVSWYQQALGQGPQFIFQYYREEENGRGNFPPRFSGLQFPNYSSELNVNALELDDSALYLCASRHFGGPLVTQYFGPGTRLTVL.

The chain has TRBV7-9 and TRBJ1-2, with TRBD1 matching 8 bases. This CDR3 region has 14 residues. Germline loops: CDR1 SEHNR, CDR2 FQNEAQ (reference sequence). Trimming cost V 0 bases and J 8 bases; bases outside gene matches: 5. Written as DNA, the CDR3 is TGTGCCAGCAGCTTAGCGACAGGGGCTAGGGGCTACACCTTC. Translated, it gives CASSLATGARGYTF.